This T cell receptor beta chain was sequenced for a study of CD8+CD57+ T cells in acquired aplastic anemia. Overall study results and limits: No significant difference in CD8+ Simpson's diversity was found between patients and controls. Overlapping CD8+ CDR3 repertoires of patients and controls contained under 35 shared sequences.

Sequencing was done on patients that had shown CD8+CD57+ cell expansion by flow cytometry. Severe acquired aplastic anemia was diagnosed in all patients. Genomic DNA provided the template from which TCR beta VDJ and CDR3 profiles were obtained. One entry per CDR3 protein results from TCRdb running MiXCR on the reads. The sample includes approximately 80,000 distinct CDR3 sequences, around 70% seen only once; the top ten take approximately 80%. As concerns this clonotype: Its target is unknown.

The receptor comes from a human donor with aplastic anemia. The source material was sorted CD4+, CD8+, or CD8+CD57+ T cells (not recorded which) from PBMCs.

The CDR3 reads CSAKRDTRDEQYF. CDR3 DNA: TGCAGTGCCAAGCGGGATACTAGGGACGAGCAGTACTTC. The rearrangement links TRBV20-1 to TRBJ2-7, with 7 bases that match TRBD2. The V gene end was trimmed by 6 bases and the J gene end by 5 bases; junction bases not matched to a gene: 10. The CDR3 loop spans 13 amino acids. Germline V gene data show CDR1 as DFQATT and CDR2 as SNEGSKA (reference sequence).